This entry concerns a single T cell receptor (beta chain). Which antigen it targets is not known. Within one base of it there is no much larger clone, and no base qualities were kept. Lymph node samples came from the axillary draining lymph nodes of breast cancer patients. The record originates from a study of breast tumors, draining lymph nodes, adjacent tissues (dated by TCRdb to about 2016). Broadly, across the study: Breast cancer patients provided tumor, adjacent nontumor tissue and axillary lymph nodes, and the study compared the TCR beta repertoires across these three sources. The study aimed to assess the relationships and possible T-cell exchange between tumor, surrounding tissue and draining lymph node repertoires in human breast cancer. Broader findings and caveats from the paper: The data were judged consistent with most tumor T cells deriving from the lymph node and then expanding within tumor tissue. The study presented the conclusion that tumor T cells originate in lymph nodes as consistent with a hypothesis, not as something directly demonstrated. In luminal-like breast cancer, tumor and nontumor tissue repertoires resembled each other significantly more than in basal-like breast cancer. Tumor T-cell repertoires showed less diversity than lymph node repertoires and more diversity than nontumor tissue repertoires, and tumor T-cell repertoires showed preferential V and J gene usage.

CDR3 length: 13 amino acids, cysteine to phenylalanine. The sequence is cut down to CDR3 DNA, 39 bases in frame from base 1. A distance of 12 bases separates the germline ends of V and J, which lose 6 bases and 3 bases respectively. From the germline V gene (reference sequence), CDR1 is DFQATT and CDR2 is SNEGSKA. This sample was sequenced with an Illumina HiSeq 2000. Multiplex PCR amplification was used to generate the TCR beta chain libraries. The amplified TCR beta chain products were analyzed by high-throughput sequencing. TCRdb reprocessed the public reads (quality trimming at Q25 with fastp, clone calling with MiXCR) and kept in-frame beta chains. Every entry covers one CDR3 protein and lists the most common genes and DNA from its rows. The sample table holds roughly 220,000 distinct CDR3 sequences, of which about 34% were seen once. The ten largest clones take up approximately 3.7% of the sample.

The origin of this receptor is a female donor with breast cancer. Some clones in this sample may be carry-over from other donors' samples. Sequences were obtained from axillary lymph node tissue. In this chain, TRBV20-1 is recombined with TRBJ1-5; TRBD1 is perhaps the D gene, given 6 matching bases. The CDR3 sequence is CSASGDPNQPQHF. The nucleotides are TGCAGTGCGTCAGGGGACCCCAATCAGCCCCAGCATTTT.